This T cell receptor (beta chain) derives from a study of T cell changes during pregnancy in multiple sclerosis. Using immunoSEQ multiplex PCR, the repertoire was profiled, and TCRdb retains in-frame clones only, with some absent. Altogether approximately 61,000 clones are present, about 91% being singletons, with the ten largest covering 3.6%. This sequence originates from a female donor in good health, enrolled as a control in a pregnancy study. This sample comprised peripheral blood, obtained after pregnancy.

The CDR3 loop reads CASLPTGVNTGELFF. The CDR3, as DNA: TGCGCCAGCCTCCCGACAGGGGTGAACACCGGGGAGCTGTTTTTT. The V and J genes are TRBV5-1 and TRBJ2-2; 8 bases map to TRBD1. Germline trimming cut 7 bases from V and 1 base from J; bases unmatched to any gene: 6. Germline CDR1 SGHRS, CDR2 YFSETQ. The CDR3 consists of 15 residues.